In this sample, the clone carrying this T cell receptor beta chain turned up a few times. The antigen is not known. Per-sample assaying covered 95,000 to 100,000 TCR templates. Sequencing used immunoSEQ multiplex PCR; TCRdb keeps in-frame clones, though not all of them. This sample carries over 50,000 clones, around four fifths of them seen once, and the ten largest clones take about 3.8%. The germline gives CDR1 SGHRS, CDR2 YFSETQ. J lost 3 bases, V lost 2 bases, and 8 bases had no gene match. There are 16 residues in the CDR3. This specimen belongs to a study of siplizumab effects on memory and regulatory T cells. Study-wide points: Apparently key alloresponse contributors, naive T cells also seemed more diverse than memory cells. The study found that mappable alloreactive CD4+ clones averaged around 69% Treg-derived with siplizumab and approximately 28% in controls.

The sequencing sample was made of memory CD4+ T cells sorted from blood. V usage is TRBV5-1 and J usage is TRBJ1-1; TRBD1 aligns across 9 bases. The TCR sequence derives from a human donor in good health. DNA for the CDR3: TGCGCCAGCAGCTTACAGGGGGCGATCGAGTACACTGAAGCTTTCTTT. It specifies CASSLQGAIEYTEAFF.